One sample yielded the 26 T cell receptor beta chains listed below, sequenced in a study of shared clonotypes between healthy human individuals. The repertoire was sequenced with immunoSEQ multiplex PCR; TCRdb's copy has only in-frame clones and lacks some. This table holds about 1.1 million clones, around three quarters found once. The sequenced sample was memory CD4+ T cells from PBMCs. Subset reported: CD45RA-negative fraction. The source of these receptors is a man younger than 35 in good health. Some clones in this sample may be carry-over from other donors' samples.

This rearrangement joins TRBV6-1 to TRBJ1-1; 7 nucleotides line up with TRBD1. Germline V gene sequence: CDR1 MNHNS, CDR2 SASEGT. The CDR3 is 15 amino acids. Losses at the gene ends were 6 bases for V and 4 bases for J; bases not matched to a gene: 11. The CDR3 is CASSPGGRGVTEAFF. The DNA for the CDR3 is TGTGCCAGCAGCCCCGGCGGCAGGGGGGTCACTGAAGCTTTCTTT.

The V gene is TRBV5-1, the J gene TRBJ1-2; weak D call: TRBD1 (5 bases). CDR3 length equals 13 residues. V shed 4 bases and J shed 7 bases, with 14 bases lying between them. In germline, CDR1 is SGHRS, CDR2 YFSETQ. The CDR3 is CASSGTEGRGYTF. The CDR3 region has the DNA TGCGCCAGCAGCGGGACCGAAGGTCGTGGCTACACCTTC.

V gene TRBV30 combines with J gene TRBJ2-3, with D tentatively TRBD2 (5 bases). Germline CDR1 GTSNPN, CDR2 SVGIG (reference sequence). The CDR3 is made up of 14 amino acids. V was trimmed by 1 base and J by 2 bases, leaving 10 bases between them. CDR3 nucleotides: TGTGCCTGGAGTGCCCAGGAGGACACAGATACGCAGTATTTT. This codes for CAWSAQEDTDTQYF.

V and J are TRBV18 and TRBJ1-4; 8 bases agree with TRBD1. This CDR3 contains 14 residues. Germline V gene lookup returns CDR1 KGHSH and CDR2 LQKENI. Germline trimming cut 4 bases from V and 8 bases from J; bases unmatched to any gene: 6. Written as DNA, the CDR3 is TGTGCCAGCTCACAGGACAGGGAGAGCGAAAAACTGTTTTTT. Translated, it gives CASSQDRESEKLFF.

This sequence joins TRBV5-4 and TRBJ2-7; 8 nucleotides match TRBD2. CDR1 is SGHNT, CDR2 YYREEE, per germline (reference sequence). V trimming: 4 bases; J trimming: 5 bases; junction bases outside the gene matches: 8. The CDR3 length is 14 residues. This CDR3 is CASSPGTRTHEQYF. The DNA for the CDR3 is TGTGCCAGCAGCCCCGGGACTAGGACCCACGAGCAGTACTTC.

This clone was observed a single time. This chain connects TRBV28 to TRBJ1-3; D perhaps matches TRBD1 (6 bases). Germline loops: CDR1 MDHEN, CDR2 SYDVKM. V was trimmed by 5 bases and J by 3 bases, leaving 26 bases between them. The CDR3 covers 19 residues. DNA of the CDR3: TGTGCCAGCAGTCCTCCCTCGGGGGCTCGGGGGGCAGGTGGAAACACCATATATTTT. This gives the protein CASSPPSGARGAGGNTIYF.

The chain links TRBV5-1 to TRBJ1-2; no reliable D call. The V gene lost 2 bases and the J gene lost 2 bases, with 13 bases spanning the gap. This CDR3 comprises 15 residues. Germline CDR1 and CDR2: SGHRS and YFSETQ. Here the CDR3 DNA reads TGCGCCAGCAGCTTCGGGTCCGGTACCAACTATGGCTACACCTTC. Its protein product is CASSFGSGTNYGYTF.

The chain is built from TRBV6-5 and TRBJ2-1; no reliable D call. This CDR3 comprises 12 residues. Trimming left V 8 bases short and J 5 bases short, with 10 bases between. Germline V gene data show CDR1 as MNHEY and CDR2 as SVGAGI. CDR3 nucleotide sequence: TGTGCCAGCTCCGGACCCCACAATGAGCAGTTCTTC. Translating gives CASSGPHNEQFF.

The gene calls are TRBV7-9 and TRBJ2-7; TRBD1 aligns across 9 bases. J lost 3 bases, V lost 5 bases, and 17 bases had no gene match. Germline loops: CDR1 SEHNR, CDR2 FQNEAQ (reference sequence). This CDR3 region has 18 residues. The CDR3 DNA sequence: TGTGCCAGCAGCCGAACACCCCTCGACAGGGGGGTAGTCTACGAGCAGTACTTC. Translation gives CASSRTPLDRGVVYEQYF.

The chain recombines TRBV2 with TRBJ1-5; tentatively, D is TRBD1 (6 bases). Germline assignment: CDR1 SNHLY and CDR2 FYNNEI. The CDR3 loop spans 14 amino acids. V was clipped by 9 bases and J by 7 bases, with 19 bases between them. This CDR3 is CARGAGGRGQPQHF. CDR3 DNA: TGTGCCAGGGGCGCTGGGGGGAGGGGGCAGCCCCAGCATTTT.

The CDR3 reads CAISPGTPGYTF. For the CDR3, the DNA is TGTGCCATCAGTCCGGGGACGCCTGGCTACACCTTC. The chain combines TRBV10-3 with TRBJ1-2; a possible D gene is TRBD1 (5 bases). V was cut by 5 bases and J by 7 bases, with 11 bases left in between. Germline V lookup: CDR1 ENHRY, CDR2 SYGVKD. The CDR3 totals 12 residues.

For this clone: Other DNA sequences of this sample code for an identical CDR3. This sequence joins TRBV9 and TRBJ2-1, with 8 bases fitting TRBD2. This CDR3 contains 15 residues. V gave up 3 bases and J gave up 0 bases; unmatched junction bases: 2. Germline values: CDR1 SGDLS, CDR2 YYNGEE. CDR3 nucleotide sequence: TGTGCCAGCAGCGGGAGCGGGAGCTCCTACAATGAGCAGTTCTTC. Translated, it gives CASSGSGSSYNEQFF.

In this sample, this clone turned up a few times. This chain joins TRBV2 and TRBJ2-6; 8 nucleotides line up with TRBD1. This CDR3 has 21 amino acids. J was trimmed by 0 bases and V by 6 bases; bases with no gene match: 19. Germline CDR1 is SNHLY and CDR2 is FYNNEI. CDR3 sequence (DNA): TGTGCCAGCAGAAAACACAGGAAGGGACAGGCTCAAACCTCTGGGGCCAACGTCCTGACTTTC. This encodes CASRKHRKGQAQTSGANVLTF. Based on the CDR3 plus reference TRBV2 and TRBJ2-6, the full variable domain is EPEVTQTPSHQVTQMGQEVILRCVPISNHLYFYWYRQILGQKVEFLVSFYNNEISEKSEIFDDQFSVERPDGSNFTLKIRSTKLEDSAMYFCASRKHRKGQAQTSGANVLTFGAGSRLTVL.

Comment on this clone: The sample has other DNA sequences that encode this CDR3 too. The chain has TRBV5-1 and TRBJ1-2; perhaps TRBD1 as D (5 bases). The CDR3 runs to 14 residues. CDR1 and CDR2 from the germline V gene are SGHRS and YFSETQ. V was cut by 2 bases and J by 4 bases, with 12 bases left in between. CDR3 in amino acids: CASSLSGGGYGYTF. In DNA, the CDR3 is TGCGCCAGCAGCTTATCCGGGGGTGGCTATGGCTACACCTTC.

CDR3 loop: CASSLERTGVYEQYF. The CDR3 nucleotides read TGCGCCAGCAGCTTGGAGCGGACAGGTGTTTACGAGCAGTACTTC. This rearrangement joins TRBV5-1 to TRBJ2-7; the match to TRBD1 covers 7 bases. The germline V gene has CDR1 SGHRS and CDR2 YFSETQ. V shed 0 bases and J 4 bases; nucleotides not matched to a gene: 7. The CDR3 is 15 residues long.

The CDR3 region is CASSKGTSGGNEQFF. The CDR3 nucleotides read TGTGCCAGCAGCAAGGGGACTAGCGGGGGAAATGAGCAGTTCTTC. The chain combines TRBV7-7 with TRBJ2-1; 14 bases agree with TRBD2. There are 15 residues in the CDR3. CDR1 is SSHAT, CDR2 FNYEAQ, per germline (reference sequence). Trimming took 5 bases from V and 7 from J; bases not matched to a gene: 4.

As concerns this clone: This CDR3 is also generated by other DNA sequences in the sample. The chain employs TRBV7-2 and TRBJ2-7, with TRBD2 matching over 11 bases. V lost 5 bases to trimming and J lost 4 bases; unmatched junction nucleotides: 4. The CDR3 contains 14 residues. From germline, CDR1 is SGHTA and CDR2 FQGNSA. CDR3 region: CASSLTSGRYEQYF. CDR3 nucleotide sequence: TGTGCCAGCAGCCTAACTAGCGGGAGATACGAGCAGTACTTC. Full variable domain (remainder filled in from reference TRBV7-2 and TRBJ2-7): GAGVSQSPSNKVTEKGKDVELRCDPISGHTALYWYRQSLGQGLEFLIYFQGNSAPDKSGLPSDRFSAERTGGSVSTLTIQRTQQEDSAVYLCASSLTSGRYEQYFGPGTRLTVT.

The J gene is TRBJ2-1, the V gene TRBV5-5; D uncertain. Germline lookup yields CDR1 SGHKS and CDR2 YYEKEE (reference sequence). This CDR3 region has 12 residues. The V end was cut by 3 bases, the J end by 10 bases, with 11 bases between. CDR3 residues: CASSSGLPEQFF. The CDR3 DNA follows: TGTGCCAGCAGCTCCGGGCTGCCCGAGCAGTTCTTC. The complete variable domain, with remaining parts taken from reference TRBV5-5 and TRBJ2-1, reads DAGVTQSPTHLIKTRGQQVTLRCSPISGHKSVSWYQQVLGQGPQFIFQYYEKEERGRGNFPDRFSARQFPNYSSELNVNALLLGDSALYLCASSSGLPEQFFGPGTRLTVL.

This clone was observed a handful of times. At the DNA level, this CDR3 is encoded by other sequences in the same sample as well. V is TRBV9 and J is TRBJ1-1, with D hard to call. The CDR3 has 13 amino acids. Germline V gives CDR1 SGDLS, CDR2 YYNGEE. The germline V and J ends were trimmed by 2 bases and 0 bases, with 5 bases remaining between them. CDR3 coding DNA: TGTGCCAGCAGCGTTTTATTGAACACTGAAGCTTTCTTT. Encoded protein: CASSVLLNTEAFF.

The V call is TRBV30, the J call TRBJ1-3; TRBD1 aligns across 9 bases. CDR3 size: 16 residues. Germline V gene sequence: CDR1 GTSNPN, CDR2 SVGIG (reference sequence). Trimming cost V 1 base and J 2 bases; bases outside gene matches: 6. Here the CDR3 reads CAWSALTGGAGNTIYF. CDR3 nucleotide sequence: TGTGCCTGGAGTGCGCTGACAGGGGGAGCTGGAAACACCATATATTTT.

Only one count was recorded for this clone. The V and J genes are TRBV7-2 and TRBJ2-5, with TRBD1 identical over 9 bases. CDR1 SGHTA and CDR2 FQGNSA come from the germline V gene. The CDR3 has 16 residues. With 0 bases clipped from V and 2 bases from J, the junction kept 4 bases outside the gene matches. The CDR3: CASSLAGTGKQETQYF. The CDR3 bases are TGTGCCAGCAGCTTAGCGGGGACAGGGAAACAAGAGACCCAGTACTTC. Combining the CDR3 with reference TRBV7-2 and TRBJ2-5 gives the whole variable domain GAGVSQSPSNKVTEKGKDVELRCDPISGHTALYWYRQSLGQGLEFLIYFQGNSAPDKSGLPSDRFSAERTGGSVSTLTIQRTQQEDSAVYLCASSLAGTGKQETQYFGPGTRLLVL.

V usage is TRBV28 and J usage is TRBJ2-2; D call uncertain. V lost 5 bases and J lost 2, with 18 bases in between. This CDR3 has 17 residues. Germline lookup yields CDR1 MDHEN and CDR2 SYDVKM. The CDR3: CASSPLWVDRNTGELFF. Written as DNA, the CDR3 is TGTGCCAGCAGTCCTCTCTGGGTCGACCGTAACACCGGGGAGCTGTTTTTT.

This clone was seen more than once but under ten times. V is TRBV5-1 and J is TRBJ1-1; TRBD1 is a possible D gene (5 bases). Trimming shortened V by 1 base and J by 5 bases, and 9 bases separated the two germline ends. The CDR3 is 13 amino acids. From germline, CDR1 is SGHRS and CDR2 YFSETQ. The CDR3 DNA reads TGCGCCAGCAGCTTGAGAGGGGTTACTGAAGCTTTCTTT. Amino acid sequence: CASSLRGVTEAFF.

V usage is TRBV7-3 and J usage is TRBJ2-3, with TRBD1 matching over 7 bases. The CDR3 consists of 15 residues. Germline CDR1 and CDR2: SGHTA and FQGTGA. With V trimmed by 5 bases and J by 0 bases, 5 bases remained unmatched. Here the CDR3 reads CASSPEGQSTDTQYF. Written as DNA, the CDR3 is TGTGCCAGCAGCCCTGAGGGACAGAGCACAGATACGCAGTATTTT.

The CDR3 DNA reads TGTGCCGGGGGACCACGCACAGATACGCAGTATTTT. It is translated as CAGGPRTDTQYF. The chain carries TRBV30 and TRBJ2-3; D is perhaps TRBD1 or TRBD2 (5 bases each). Trimming pared 8 bases from V and 1 base from J, leaving 10 bases between. Germline CDR1 GTSNPN, CDR2 SVGIG (reference sequence). The CDR3 covers 12 residues. Using reference TRBV30 and TRBJ2-3 for the parts outside the CDR3, the full variable domain is SQTIHQWPATLVQPVGSPLSLECTVEGTSNPNLYWYRQAAGRGLQLLFYSVGIGQISSEVPQNLSASRPQDRQFILSSKKLLLSDSGFYLCAGGPRTDTQYFGPGTRLTVL.

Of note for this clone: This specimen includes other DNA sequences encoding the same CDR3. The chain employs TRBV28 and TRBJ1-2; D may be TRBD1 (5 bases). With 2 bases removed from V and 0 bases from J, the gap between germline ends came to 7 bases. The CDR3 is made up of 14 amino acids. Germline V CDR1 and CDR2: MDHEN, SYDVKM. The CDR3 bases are TGTGCCAGCAGTTTAAGGGGCCCTAACTATGGCTACACCTTC. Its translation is CASSLRGPNYGYTF.